Here is one TCR beta chain with its context. This entry comes from a study of T-cell reconstitution after alpha-beta-depleted transplantation in children. The CDR3 runs to 14 residues. The junction had 5 bases not matched to a gene; V was cut back by 2 bases and J by 7 bases. Unique molecular identifiers were incorporated into the prepared TCRbeta library. One entry per CDR3 protein results from TCRdb running MiXCR on the PCR reads. The sample consists of around 370,000 distinct CDR3 sequences, over 9% of them appearing once. The rearrangement joins TRBV12-3 or TRBV12-4 to TRBJ2-1, with 7 bases lining up with TRBD1. This specimen was PBMCs from the stem cell graft donor, taken from the stem cell graft. The receptor was isolated from a human donor who donated a stem cell graft to a child with acute lymphoblastic leukemia. As DNA, the CDR3 is TGTGCCAGCAGTTTACCCCAGGGACAGAATGAGCAGTTCTTC. It codes for CASSLPQGQNEQFF.